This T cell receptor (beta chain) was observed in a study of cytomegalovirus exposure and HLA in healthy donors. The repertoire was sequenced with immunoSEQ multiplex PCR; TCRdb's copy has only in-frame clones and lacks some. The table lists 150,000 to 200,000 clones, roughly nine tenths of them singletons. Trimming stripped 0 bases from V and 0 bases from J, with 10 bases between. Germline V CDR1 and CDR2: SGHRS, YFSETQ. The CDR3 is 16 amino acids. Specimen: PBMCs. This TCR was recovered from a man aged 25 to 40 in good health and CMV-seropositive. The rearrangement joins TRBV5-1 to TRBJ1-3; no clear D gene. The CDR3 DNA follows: TGCGCCAGCAGCTTGGAACAGCTACTCTCTGGAAACACCATATATTTT. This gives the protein CASSLEQLLSGNTIYF. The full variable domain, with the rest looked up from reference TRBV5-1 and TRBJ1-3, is KAGVTQTPRYLIKTRGQQVTLSCSPISGHRSVSWYQQTPGQGLQFLFEYFSETQRNKGNFPGRFSGRQFSNSRSEMNVSTLELGDSALYLCASSLEQLLSGNTIYFGEGSWLTVV.